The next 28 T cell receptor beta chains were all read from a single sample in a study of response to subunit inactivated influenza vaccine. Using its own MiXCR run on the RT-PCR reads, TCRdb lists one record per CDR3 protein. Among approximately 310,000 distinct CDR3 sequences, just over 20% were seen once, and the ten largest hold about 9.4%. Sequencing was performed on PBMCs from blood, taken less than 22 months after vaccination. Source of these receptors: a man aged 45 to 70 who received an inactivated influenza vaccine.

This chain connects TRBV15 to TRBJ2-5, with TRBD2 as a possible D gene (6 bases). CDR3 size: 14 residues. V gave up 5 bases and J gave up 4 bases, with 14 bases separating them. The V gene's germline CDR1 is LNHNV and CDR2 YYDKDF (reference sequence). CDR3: CATSHNAGRETQYF. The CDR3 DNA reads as TGTGCCACCAGCCACAACGCGGGGAGAGAGACCCAGTACTTC.

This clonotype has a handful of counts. The CDR3 region has the DNA TGCGCCAGCAGCCCAAGGGGGAGCAAAGAAAAACTGTTTTTT. This translates into CASSPRGSKEKLFF. The chain employs TRBV4-3 and TRBJ1-4, with a weak D call TRBD1 (6 bases). V dropped 4 bases and J dropped 8 bases, with 14 bases sitting between them. CDR3 length equals 14 residues. Germline assignment: CDR1 LGHNA and CDR2 YSLEER.

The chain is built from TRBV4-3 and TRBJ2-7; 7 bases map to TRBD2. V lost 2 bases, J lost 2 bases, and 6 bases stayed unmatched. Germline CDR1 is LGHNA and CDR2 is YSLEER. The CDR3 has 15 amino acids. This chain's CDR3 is CASSQPQREAYEQYF. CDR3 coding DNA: TGCGCCAGCAGCCAACCCCAGCGGGAAGCCTACGAGCAGTACTTC.

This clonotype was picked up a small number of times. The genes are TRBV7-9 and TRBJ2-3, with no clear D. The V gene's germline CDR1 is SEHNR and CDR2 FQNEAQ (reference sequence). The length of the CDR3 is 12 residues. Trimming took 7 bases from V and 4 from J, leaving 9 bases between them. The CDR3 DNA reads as TGTGCCAGCACCTATCGTCCAGATACGCAGTATTTT. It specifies CASTYRPDTQYF.

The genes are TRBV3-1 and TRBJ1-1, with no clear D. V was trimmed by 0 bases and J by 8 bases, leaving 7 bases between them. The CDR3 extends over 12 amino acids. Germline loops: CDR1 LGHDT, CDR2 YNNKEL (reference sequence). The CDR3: CASSQDYREAFF. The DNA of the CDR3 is TGTGCCAGCAGCCAAGATTACCGAGAAGCTTTCTTT.

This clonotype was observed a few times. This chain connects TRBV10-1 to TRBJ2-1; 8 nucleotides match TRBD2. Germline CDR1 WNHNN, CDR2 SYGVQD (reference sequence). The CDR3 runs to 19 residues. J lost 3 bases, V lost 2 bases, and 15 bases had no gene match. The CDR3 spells CASSENPRLANLGYNEQFF. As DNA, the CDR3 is TGCGCCAGCAGTGAGAATCCCAGACTAGCGAACCTCGGCTACAATGAGCAGTTCTTC.

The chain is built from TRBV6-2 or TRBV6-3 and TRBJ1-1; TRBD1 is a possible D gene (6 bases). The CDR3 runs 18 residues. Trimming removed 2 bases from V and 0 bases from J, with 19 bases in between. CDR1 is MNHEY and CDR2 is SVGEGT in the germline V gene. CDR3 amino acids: CASSYRGDLAYLNTEAFF. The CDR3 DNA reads TGTGCCAGCAGTTACAGGGGGGATCTCGCTTACTTGAACACTGAAGCTTTCTTT.

CDR3 sequence: CASRKQGAGPYEQYF. The CDR3 coding sequence is TGTGCCAGCAGAAAACAGGGGGCAGGTCCCTACGAGCAGTACTTC. This chain uses TRBV12-3 or TRBV12-4 with TRBJ2-7; 9 positions match TRBD1. Germline trimming cut 6 bases from V and 2 bases from J; bases unmatched to any gene: 8. This CDR3 contains 15 residues.

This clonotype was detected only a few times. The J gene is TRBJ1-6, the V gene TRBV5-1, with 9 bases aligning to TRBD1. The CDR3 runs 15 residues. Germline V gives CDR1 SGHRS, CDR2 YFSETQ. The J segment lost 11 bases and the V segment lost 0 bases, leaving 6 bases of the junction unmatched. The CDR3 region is CASSLDTGGLTPLHF. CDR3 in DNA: TGCGCCAGCAGCTTGGATACAGGGGGCCTCACACCCCTCCACTTT.

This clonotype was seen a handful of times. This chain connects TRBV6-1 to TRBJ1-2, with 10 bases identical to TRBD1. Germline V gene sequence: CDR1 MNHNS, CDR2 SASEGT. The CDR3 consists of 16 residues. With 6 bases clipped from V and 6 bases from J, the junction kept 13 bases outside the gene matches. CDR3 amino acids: CASRAETGGLMDGYTF. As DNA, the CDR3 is TGTGCCAGCAGAGCAGAGACAGGGGGCCTGATGGATGGCTACACCTTC.

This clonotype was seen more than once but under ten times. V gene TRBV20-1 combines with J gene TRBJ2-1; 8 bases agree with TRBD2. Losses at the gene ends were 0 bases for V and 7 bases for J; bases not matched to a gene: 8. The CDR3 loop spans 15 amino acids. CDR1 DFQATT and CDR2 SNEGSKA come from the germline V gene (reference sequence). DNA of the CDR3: TGCAGTGCTAGAGATAGGGCGGGCGGGAGGAATGAGCAGTTCTTC. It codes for CSARDRAGGRNEQFF.

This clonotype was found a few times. The CDR3 reads CAAGQGTDTQYF. DNA of the CDR3: TGTGCCGCGGGACAGGGCACAGATACGCAGTATTTT. V is TRBV4-2 and J is TRBJ2-3; 8 bases line up with TRBD1. The CDR3 consists of 12 residues. V lost 11 bases to trimming and J lost 1 base; unmatched junction nucleotides: 2. From germline, CDR1 is LGHNA and CDR2 YNFKEQ.

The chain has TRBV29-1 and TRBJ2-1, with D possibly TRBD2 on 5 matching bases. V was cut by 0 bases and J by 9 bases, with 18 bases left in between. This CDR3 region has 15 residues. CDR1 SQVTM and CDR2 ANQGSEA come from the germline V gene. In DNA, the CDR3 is TGCAGCGTTGAAGATCGCCAGCGGACTCGATTTGAGCAGTTCTTC. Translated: CSVEDRQRTRFEQFF.

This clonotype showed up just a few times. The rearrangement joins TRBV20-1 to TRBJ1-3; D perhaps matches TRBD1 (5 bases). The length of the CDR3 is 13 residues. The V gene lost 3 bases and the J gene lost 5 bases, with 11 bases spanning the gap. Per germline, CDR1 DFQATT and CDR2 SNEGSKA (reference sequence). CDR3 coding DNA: TGCAGTGCTAGTAAGGGGTCTCGAAACACCATATATTTT. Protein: CSASKGSRNTIYF.

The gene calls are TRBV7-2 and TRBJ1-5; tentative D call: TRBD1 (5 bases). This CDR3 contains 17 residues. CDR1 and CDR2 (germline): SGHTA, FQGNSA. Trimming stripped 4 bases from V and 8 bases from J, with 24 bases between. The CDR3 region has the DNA TGTGCCAGCAGCTCCCCCGGGGGGTATCTACGGGGCGAGCCCCAGCATTTT. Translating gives CASSSPGGYLRGEPQHF.

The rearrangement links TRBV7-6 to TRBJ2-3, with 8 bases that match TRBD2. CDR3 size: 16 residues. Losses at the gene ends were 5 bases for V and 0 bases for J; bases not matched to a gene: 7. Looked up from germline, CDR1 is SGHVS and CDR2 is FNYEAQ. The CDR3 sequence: CASSPRTSRSTDTQYF. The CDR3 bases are TGTGCCAGCAGCCCTAGGACTAGCCGTAGCACAGATACGCAGTATTTT.

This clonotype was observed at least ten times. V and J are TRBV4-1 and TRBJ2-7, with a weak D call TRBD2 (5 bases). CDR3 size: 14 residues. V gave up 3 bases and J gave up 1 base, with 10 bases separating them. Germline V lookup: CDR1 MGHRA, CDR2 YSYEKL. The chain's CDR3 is CASSQIGMSYEQYF. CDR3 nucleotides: TGCGCCAGCAGCCAGATCGGGATGTCCTACGAGCAGTACTTC.

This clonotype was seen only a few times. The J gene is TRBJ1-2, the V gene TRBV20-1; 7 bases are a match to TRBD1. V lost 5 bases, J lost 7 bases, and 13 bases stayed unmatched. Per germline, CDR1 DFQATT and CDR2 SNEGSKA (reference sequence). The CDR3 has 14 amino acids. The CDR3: CSARGGAGRGGYTF. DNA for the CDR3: TGCAGTGCTCGAGGGGGCGCCGGACGGGGTGGCTACACCTTC.

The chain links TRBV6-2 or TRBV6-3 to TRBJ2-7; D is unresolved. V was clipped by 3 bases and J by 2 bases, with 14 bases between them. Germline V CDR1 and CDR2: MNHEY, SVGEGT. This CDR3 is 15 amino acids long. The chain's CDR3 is CASSYQTRSTYEQYF. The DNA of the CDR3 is TGTGCCAGCAGTTATCAGACAAGATCCACCTACGAGCAGTACTTC.

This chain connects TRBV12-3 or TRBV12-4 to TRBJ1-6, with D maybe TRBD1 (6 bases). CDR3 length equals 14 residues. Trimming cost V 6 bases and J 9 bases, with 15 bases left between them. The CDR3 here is CASSPEGEISPLHF. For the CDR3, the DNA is TGTGCCAGCAGCCCTGAGGGGGAGATTTCACCCCTCCACTTT.

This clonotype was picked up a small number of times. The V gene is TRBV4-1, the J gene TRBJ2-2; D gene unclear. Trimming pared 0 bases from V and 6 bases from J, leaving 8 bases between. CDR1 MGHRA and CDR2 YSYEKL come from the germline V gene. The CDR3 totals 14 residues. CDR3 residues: CASSQDPGPGELFF. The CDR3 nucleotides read TGCGCCAGCAGCCAAGATCCCGGACCCGGGGAGCTGTTTTTT.

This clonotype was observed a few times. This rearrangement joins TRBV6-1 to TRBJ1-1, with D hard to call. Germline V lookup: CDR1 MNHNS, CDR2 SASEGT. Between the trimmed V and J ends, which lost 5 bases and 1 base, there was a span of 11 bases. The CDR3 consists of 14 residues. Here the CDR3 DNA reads TGTGCCAGCAGTCCCTCCTGGACGAACACTGAAGCTTTCTTT. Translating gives CASSPSWTNTEAFF.

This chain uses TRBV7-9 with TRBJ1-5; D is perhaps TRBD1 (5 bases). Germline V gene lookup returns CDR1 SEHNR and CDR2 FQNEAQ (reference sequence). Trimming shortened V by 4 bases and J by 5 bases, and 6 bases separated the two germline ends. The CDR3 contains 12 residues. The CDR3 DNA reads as TGTGCCAGCAGCTGGGACTATCAGCCCCAGCATTTT. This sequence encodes CASSWDYQPQHF. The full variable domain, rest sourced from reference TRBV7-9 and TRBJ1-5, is DTGVSQNPRHKITKRGQNVTFRCDPISEHNRLYWYRQTLGQGPEFLTYFQNEAQLEKSRLLSDRFSAERPKGSFSTLEIQRTEQGDSAMYLCASSWDYQPQHFGDGTRLSIL.

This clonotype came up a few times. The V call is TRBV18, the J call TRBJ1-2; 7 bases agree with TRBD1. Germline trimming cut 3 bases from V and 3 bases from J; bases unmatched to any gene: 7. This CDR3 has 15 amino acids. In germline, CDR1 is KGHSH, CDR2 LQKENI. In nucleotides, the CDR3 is TGTGCCAGCTCACCCCGGACAGGACCCGACTATGGCTACACCTTC. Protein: CASSPRTGPDYGYTF.

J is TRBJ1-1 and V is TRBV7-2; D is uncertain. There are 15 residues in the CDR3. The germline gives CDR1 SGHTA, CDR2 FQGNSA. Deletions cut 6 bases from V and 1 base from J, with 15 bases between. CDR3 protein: CASRSTRAGNTEAFF. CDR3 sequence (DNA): TGTGCCAGCAGGAGTACAAGGGCAGGGAACACTGAAGCTTTCTTT. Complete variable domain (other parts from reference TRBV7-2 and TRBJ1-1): GAGVSQSPSNKVTEKGKDVELRCDPISGHTALYWYRQSLGQGLEFLIYFQGNSAPDKSGLPSDRFSAERTGGSVSTLTIQRTQQEDSAVYLCASRSTRAGNTEAFFGQGTRLTVV.

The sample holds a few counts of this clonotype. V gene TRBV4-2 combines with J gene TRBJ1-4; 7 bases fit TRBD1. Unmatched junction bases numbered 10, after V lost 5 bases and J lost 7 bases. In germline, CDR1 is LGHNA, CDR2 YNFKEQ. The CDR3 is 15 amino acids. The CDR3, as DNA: TGTGCCAGCAGCTACGAAGGGGACAGATCTGAAAAACTGTTTTTT. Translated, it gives CASSYEGDRSEKLFF.

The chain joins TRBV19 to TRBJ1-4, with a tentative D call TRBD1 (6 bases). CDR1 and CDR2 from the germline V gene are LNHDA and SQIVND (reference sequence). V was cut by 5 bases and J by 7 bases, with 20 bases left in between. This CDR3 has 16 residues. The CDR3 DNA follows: TGTGCCAGTAGTTCGGGCTTCGGGGGGCGCGGTGAAAAACTGTTTTTT. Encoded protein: CASSSGFGGRGEKLFF. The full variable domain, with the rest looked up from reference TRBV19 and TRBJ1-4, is DGGITQSPKYLFRKEGQNVTLSCEQNLNHDAMYWYRQDPGQGLRLIYYSQIVNDFQKGDIAEGYSVSREKKESFPLTVTSAQKNPTAFYLCASSSGFGGRGEKLFFGSGTQLSVL.

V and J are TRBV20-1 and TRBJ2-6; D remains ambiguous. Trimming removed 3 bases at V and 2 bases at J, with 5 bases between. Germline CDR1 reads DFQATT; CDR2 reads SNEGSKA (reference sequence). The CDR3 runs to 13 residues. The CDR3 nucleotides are TGCAGTGCTAGTCCCCCTGGGGCCAACGTCCTGACTTTC. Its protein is CSASPPGANVLTF.